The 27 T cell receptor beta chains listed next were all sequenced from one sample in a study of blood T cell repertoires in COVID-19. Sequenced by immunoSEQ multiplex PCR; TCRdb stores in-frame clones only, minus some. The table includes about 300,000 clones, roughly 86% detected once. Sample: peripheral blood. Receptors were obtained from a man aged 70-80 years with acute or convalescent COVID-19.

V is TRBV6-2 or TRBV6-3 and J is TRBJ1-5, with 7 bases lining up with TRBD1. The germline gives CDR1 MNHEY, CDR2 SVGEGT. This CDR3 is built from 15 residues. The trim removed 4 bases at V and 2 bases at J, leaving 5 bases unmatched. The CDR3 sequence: CASSFRGQGNQPQHF. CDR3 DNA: TGTGCCAGCAGTTTTCGTGGACAGGGCAATCAGCCCCAGCATTTT.

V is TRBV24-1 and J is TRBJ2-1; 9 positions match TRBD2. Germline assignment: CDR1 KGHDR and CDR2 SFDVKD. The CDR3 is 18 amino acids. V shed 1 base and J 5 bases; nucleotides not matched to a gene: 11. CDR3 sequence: CATSDFPRGGGGDNEQFF. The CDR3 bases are TGTGCCACCAGTGATTTTCCCCGCGGGGGCGGGGGGGACAATGAGCAGTTCTTC.

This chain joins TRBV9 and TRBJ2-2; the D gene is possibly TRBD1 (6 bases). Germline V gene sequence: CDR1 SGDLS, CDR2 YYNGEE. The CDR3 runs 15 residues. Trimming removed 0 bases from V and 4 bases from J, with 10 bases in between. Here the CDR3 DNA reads TGTGCCAGCAGCGTAGAGCAGGGGCCCACCGGGGAGCTGTTTTTT. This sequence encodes CASSVEQGPTGELFF.

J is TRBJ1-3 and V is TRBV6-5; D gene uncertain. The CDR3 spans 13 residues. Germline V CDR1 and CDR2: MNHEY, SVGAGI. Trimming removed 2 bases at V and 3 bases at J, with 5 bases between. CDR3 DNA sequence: TGTGCCAGCAGTTACCGGGTTGGAAACACCATATATTTT. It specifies CASSYRVGNTIYF.

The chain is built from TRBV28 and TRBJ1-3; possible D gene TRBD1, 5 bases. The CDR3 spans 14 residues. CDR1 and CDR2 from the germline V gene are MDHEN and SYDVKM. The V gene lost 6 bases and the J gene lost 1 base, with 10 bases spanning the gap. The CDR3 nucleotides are TGTGCCAGCAGGACCCAGGGTTCTGGAAACACCATATATTTT. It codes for CASRTQGSGNTIYF.

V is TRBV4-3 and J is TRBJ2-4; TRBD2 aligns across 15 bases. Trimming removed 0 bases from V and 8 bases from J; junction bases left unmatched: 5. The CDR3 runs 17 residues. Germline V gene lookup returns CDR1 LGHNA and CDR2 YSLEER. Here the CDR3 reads CASSQEWTSGGVDIQYF. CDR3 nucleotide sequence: TGCGCCAGCAGCCAAGAATGGACTAGCGGGGGGGTAGACATTCAGTACTTC.

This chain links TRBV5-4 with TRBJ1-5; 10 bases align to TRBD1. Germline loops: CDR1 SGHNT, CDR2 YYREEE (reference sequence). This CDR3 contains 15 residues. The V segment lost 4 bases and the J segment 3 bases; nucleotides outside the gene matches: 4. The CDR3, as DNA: TGTGCCAGCAGCCCGGGGACAGGGGCCAATCAGCCCCAGCATTTT. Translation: CASSPGTGANQPQHF.

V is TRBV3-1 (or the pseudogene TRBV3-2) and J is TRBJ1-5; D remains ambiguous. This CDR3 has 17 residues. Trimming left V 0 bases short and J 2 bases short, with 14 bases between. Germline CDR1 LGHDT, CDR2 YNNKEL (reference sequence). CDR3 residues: CASSQDFGGSGNQPQHF. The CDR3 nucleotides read TGTGCCAGCAGCCAAGACTTTGGAGGGTCGGGCAATCAGCCCCAGCATTTT.

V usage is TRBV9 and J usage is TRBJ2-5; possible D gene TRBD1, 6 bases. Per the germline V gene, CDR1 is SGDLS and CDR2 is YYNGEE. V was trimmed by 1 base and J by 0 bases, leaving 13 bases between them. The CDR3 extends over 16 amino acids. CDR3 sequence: CASSVSPRTDQETQYF. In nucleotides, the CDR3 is TGTGCCAGCAGCGTAAGTCCCCGGACAGACCAAGAGACCCAGTACTTC.

The CDR3 nucleotides read TGTGCCAGCAGCTTGGATCTAGGAGTCTACGAGCAGTACTTC. Encoded protein: CASSLDLGVYEQYF. The chain combines TRBV5-4 with TRBJ2-7; D gene ambiguous. CDR3 size: 14 residues. V dropped 0 bases and J dropped 3 bases, with 10 bases sitting between them. In germline, CDR1 is SGHNT, CDR2 YYREEE (reference sequence).

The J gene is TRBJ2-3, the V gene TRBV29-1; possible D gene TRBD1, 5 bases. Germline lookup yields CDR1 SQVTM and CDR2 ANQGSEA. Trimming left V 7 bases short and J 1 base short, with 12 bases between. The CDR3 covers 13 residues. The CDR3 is CSGDTGGTDTQYF. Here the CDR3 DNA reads TGCAGCGGTGATACAGGAGGCACAGATACGCAGTATTTT.

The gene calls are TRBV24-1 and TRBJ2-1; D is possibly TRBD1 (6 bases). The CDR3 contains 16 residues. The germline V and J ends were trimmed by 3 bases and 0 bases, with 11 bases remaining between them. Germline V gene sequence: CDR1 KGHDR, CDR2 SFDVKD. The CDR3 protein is CATSDRTVISYNEQFF. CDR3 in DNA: TGTGCCACCAGTGATCGGACAGTAATCTCCTACAATGAGCAGTTCTTC.

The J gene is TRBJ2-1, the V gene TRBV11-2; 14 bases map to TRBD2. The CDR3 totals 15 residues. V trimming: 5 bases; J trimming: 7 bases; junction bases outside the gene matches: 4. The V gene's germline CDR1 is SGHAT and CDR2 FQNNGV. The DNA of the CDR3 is TGTGCCAGCAGCCAGACTAGCGGGGGGGCAAATGAGCAGTTCTTC. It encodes CASSQTSGGANEQFF.

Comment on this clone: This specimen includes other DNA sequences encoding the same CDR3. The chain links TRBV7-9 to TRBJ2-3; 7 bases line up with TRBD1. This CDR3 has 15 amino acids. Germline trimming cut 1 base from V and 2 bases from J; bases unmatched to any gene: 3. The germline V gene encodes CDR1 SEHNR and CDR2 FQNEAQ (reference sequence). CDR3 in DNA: TGTGCCAGCAGCTTAGGACAGGGAAACACAGATACGCAGTATTTT. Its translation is CASSLGQGNTDTQYF. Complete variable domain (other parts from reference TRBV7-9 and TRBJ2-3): DTGVSQNPRHKITKRGQNVTFRCDPISEHNRLYWYRQTLGQGPEFLTYFQNEAQLEKSRLLSDRFSAERPKGSFSTLEIQRTEQGDSAMYLCASSLGQGNTDTQYFGPGTRLTVL.

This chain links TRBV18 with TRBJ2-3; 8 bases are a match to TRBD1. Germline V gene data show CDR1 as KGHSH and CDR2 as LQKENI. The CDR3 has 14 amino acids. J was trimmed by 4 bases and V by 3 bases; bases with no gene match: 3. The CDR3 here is CASSPETGADTQYF. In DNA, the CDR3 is TGTGCCAGCTCACCTGAGACAGGGGCAGATACGCAGTATTTT.

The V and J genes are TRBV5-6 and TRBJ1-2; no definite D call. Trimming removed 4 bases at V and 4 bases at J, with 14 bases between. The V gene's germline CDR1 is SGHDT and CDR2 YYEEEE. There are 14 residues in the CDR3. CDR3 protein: CASSPPGGLYGYTF. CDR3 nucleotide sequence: TGTGCCAGCAGCCCACCTGGCGGACTCTATGGCTACACCTTC. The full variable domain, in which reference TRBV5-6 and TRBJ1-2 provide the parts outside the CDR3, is DAGVTQSPTHLIKTRGQQVTLRCSPKSGHDTVSWYQQALGQGPQFIFQYYEEEERQRGNFPDRFSGHQFPNYSSELNVNALLLGDSALYLCASSPPGGLYGYTFGSGTRLTVV.

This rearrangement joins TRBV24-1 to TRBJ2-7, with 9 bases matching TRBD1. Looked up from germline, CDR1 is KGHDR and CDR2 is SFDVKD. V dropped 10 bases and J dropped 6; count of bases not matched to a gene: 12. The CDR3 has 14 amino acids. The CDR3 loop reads CATNGTGKSCEQYF. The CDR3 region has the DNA TGTGCCACTAATGGGACAGGGAAAAGTTGCGAGCAGTACTTC.

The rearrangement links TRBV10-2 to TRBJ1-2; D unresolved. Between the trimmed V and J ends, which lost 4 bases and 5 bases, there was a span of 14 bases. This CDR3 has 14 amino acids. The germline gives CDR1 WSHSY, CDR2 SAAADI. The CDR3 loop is CASSVSGEPYGYTF. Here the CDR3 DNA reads TGCGCCAGCAGTGTATCCGGGGAACCTTATGGCTACACCTTC.

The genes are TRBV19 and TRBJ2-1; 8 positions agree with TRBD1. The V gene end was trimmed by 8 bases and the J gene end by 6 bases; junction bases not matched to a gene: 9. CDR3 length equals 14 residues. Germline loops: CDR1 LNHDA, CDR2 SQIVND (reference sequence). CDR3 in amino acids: CASQRQGQGNEQFF. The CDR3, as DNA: TGTGCCAGTCAGAGACAGGGGCAGGGCAATGAGCAGTTCTTC.

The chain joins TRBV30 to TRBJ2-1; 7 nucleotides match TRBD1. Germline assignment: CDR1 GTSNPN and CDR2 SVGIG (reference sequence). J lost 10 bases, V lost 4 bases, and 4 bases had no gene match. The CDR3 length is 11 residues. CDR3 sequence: CAWTKTGEQFF. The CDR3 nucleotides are TGTGCCTGGACCAAGACAGGGGAGCAGTTCTTC.

The CDR3 loop is CATSDPGTGNEKLFF. CDR3 in DNA: TGTGCCACCAGTGACCCCGGGACAGGGAATGAAAAACTGTTTTTT. The genes are TRBV24-1 and TRBJ1-4; 9 bases match TRBD1. This CDR3 comprises 15 residues. The trim removed 4 bases at V and 5 bases at J, leaving 4 bases unmatched. CDR1 is KGHDR and CDR2 is SFDVKD in the germline V gene.

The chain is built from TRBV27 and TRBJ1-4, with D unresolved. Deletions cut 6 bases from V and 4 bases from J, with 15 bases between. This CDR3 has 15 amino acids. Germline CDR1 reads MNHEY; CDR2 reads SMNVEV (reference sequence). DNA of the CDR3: TGTGCCAGCAGAAATGCCGGAGTCTTTAATGAAAAACTGTTTTTT. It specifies CASRNAGVFNEKLFF.

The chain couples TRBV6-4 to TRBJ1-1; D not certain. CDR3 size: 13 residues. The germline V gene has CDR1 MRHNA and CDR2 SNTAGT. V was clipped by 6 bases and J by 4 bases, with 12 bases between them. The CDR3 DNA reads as TGTGCCAGCAGGAGAACGGGTGCCACTGAAGCTTTCTTT. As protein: CASRRTGATEAFF.

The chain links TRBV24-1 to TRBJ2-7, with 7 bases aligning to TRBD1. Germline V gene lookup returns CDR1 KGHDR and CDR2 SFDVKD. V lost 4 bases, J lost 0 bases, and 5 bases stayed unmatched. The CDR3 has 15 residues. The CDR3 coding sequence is TGTGCCACCAGTGACCGACAGGGAAACTCCTACGAGCAGTACTTC. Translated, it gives CATSDRQGNSYEQYF.

Here the CDR3 DNA reads TGTGCCAGCAGCTCCGACAGCCGCTCCTATAATTCACCCCTCCACTTT. Its protein is CASSSDSRSYNSPLHF. V is TRBV7-9 and J is TRBJ1-6; D is possibly TRBD1 (5 bases). The germline V and J ends were trimmed by 4 bases and 0 bases, with 10 bases remaining between them. This CDR3 contains 16 residues. Germline values: CDR1 SEHNR, CDR2 FQNEAQ (reference sequence).

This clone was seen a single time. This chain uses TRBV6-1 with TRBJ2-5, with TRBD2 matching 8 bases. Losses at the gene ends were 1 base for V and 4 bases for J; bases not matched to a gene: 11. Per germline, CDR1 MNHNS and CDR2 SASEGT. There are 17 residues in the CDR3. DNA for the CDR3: TGTGCCAGCAGTGAAGGGGCGGGAGGAGGTAGAAGAGAGACCCAGTACTTC. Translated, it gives CASSEGAGGGRRETQYF.

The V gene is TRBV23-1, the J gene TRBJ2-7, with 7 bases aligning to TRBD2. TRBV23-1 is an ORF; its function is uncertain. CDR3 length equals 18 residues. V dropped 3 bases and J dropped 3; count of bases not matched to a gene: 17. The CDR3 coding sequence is TGCGCCAGCAGTCACCCGCACAATCTAGCGGCCCAAAGCTACGAGCAGTACTTC. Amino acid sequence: CASSHPHNLAAQSYEQYF.